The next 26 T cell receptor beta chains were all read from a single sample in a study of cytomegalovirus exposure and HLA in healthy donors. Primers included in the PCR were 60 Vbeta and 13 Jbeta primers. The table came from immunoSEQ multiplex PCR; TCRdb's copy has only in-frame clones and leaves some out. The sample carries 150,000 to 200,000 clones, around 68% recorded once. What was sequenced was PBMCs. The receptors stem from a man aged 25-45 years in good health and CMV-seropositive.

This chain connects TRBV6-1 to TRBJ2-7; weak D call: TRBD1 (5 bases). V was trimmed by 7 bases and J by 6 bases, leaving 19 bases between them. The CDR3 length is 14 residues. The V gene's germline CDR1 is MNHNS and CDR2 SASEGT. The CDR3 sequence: CASKSPQGRPEQYF. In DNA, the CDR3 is TGTGCCAGCAAGAGTCCGCAGGGCCGGCCCGAGCAGTACTTC.

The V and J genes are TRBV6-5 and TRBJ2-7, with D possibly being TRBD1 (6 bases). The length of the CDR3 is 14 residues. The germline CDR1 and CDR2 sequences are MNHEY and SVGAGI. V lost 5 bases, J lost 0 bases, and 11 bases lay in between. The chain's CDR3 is CASSQDRNSYEQYF. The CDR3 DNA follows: TGTGCCAGCAGTCAGGACAGAAACTCCTACGAGCAGTACTTC.

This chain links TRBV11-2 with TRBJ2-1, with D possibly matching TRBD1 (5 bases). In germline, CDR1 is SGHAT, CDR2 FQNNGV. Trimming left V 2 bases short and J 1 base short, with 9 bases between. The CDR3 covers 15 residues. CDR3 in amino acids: CASSLSGFSYNEQFF. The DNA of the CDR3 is TGTGCCAGCAGCTTATCAGGGTTTTCCTACAATGAGCAGTTCTTC.

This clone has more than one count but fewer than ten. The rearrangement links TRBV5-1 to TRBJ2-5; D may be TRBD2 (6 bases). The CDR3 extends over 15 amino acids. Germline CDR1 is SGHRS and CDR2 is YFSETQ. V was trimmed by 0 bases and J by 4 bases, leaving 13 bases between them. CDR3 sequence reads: CASSLAAGSRETQYF. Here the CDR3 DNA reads TGCGCCAGCAGCTTGGCGGCGGGATCACGAGAGACCCAGTACTTC.

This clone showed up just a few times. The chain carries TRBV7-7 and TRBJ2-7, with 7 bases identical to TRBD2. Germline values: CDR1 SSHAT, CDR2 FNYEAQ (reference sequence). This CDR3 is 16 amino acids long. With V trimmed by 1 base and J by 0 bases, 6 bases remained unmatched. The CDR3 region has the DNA TGTGCCAGCAGCTTAGAGCGGGGCGGGAACTCCTACGAGCAGTACTTC. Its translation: CASSLERGGNSYEQYF.

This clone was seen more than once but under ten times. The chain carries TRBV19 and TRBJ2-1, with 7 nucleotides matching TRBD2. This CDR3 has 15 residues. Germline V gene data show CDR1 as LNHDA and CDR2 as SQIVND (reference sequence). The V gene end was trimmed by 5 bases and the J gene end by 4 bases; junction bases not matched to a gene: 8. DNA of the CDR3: TGTGCCAGTAGTCTATTGACTAGCTCTTACAATGAGCAGTTCTTC. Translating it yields CASSLLTSSYNEQFF.

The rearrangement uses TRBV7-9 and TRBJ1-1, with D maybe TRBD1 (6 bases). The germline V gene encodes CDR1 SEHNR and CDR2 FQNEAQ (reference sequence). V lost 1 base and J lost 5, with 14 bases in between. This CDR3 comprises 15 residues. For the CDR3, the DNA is TGTGCCAGCAGCTTAGACGTCAGGGGCAGGACTGAAGCTTTCTTT. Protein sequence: CASSLDVRGRTEAFF.

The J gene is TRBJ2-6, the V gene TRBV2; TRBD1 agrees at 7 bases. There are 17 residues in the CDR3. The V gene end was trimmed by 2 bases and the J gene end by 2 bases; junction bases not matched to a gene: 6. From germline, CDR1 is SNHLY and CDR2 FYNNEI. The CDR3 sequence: CASSEFSQGAGANVLTF. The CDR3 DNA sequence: TGTGCCAGCAGTGAATTCTCGCAGGGGGCTGGGGCCAACGTCCTGACTTTC.

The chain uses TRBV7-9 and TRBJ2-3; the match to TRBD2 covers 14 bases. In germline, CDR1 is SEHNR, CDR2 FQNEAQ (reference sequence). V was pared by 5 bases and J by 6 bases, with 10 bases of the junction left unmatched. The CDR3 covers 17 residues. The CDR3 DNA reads TGTGCCAGCAGCCCCAGGACTAGCGGGAGGCCAATGGATACGCAGTATTTT. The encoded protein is CASSPRTSGRPMDTQYF.

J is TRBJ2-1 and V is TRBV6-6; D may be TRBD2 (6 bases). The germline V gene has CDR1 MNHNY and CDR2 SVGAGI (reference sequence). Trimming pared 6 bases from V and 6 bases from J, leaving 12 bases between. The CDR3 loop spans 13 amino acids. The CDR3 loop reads CASSPGTPNEQFF. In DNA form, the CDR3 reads TGTGCCAGCAGCCCCGGGACTCCCAATGAGCAGTTCTTC.

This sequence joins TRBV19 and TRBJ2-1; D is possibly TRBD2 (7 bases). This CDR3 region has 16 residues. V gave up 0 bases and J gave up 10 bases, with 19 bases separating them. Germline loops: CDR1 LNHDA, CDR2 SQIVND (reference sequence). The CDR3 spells CASSIERGRMWDEQFF. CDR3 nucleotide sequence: TGTGCCAGTAGTATAGAGCGGGGGCGGATGTGGGACGAGCAGTTCTTC.

This chain's CDR3 is CASSFLWSDRKNIQYF. CDR3 coding DNA: TGCGCCAGCAGCTTCTTATGGTCGGACAGAAAAAACATTCAGTACTTC. This chain links TRBV5-1 with TRBJ2-4; D might be TRBD1 (6 bases). V was cut by 2 bases and J by 4 bases, with 16 bases left in between. The germline V gene encodes CDR1 SGHRS and CDR2 YFSETQ. The CDR3 extends over 16 amino acids.

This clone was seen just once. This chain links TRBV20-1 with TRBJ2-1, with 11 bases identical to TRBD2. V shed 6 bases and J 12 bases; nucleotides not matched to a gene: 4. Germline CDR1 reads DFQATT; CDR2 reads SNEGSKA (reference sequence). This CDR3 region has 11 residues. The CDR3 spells CSAIGLAGQFF. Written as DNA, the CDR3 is TGCAGTGCGATCGGACTAGCGGGGCAGTTCTTC.

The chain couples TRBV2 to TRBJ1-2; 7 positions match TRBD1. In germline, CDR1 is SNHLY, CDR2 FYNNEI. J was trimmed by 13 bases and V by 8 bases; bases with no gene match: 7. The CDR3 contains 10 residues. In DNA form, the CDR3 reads TGTGCCAGCGGGGGGACAGTCCGCACCTTC. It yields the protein CASGGTVRTF.

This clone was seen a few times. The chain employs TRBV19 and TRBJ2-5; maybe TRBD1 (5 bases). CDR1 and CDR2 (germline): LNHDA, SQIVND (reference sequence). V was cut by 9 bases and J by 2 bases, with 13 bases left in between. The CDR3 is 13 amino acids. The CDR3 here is CASRSAGQETQYF. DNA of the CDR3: TGTGCCAGCCGCTCGGCAGGGCAAGAGACCCAGTACTTC.

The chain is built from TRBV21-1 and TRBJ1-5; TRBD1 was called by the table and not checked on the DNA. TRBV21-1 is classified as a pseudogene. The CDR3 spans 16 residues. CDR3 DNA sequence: TGTGCCAGCAGCAAAAAGAGGACAGGCAGTCGGATGCCCCAGCATTTT. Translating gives CASSKKRTGSRMPQHF.

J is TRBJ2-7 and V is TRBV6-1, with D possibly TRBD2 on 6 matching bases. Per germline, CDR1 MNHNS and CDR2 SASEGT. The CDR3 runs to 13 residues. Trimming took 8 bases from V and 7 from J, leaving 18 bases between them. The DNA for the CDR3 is TGTGCCAGCGGCGGGACTCCCAGTCGTGAGCAGTACTTC. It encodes CASGGTPSREQYF.

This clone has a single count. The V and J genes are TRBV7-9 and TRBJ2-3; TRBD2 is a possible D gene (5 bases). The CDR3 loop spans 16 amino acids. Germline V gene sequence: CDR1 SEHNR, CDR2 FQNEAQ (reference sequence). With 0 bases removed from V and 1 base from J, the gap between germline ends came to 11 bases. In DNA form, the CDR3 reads TGTGCCAGCAGCTTAGCCACTAGTGCTGGCACAGATACGCAGTATTTT. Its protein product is CASSLATSAGTDTQYF.

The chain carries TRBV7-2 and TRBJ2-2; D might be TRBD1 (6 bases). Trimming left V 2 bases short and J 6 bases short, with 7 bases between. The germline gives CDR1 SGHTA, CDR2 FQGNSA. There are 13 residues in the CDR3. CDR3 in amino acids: CASSLWGPGELFF. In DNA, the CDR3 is TGTGCCAGCAGCTTATGGGGGCCCGGGGAGCTGTTTTTT.

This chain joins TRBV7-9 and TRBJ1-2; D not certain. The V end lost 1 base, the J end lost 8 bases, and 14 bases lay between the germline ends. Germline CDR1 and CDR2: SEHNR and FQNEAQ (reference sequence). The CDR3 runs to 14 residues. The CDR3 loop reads CASSLGAAYEGYTF. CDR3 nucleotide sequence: TGTGCCAGCAGCTTAGGGGCAGCATATGAAGGCTACACCTTC.

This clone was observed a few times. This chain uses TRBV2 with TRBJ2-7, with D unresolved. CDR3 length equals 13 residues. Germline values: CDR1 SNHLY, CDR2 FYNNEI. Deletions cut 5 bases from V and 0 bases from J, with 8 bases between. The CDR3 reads CASSRARSYEQYF. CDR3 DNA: TGTGCCAGCAGTCGTGCGCGCTCCTACGAGCAGTACTTC.

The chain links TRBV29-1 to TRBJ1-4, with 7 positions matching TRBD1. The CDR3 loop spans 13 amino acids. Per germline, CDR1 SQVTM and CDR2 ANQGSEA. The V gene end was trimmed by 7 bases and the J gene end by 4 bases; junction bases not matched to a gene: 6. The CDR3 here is CSAGTANNEKLFF. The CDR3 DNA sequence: TGCAGCGCAGGGACAGCAAATAATGAAAAACTGTTTTTT.

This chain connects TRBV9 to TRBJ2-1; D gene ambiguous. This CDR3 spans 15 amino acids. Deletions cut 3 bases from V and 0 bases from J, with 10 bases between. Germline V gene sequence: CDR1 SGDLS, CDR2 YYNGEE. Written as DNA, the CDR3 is TGTGCCAGCAGCGCAACGGTTAACTCCTACAATGAGCAGTTCTTC. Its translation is CASSATVNSYNEQFF.

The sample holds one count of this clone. CDR3 amino acids: CASGSGTGGFGYTF. DNA of the CDR3: TGTGCCAGCGGATCCGGGACAGGGGGCTTTGGCTACACCTTC. The chain has TRBV11-2 and TRBJ1-2; 12 nucleotides align to TRBD1. The CDR3 totals 14 residues. The germline V gene encodes CDR1 SGHAT and CDR2 FQNNGV. J was trimmed by 7 bases and V by 8 bases; bases with no gene match: 8.

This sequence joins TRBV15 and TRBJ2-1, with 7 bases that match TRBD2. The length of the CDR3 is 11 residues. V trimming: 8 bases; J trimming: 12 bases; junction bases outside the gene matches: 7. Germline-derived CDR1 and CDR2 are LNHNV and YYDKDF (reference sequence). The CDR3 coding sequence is TGTGCCACCCTCGGGAGGCAGGGGCAGTTCTTC. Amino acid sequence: CATLGRQGQFF. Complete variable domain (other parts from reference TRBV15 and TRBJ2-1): DAMVIQNPRYQVTQFGKPVTLSCSQTLNHNVMYWYQQKSSQAPKLLFHYYDKDFNNEADTPDNFQSRRPNTSFCFLDIRSPGLGDTAMYLCATLGRQGQFFGPGTRLTVL.

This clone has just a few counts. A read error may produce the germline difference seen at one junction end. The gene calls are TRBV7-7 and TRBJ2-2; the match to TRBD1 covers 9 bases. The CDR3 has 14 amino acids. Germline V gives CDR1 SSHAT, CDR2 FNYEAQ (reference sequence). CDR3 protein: CASSYGQGTGELFF. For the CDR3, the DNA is TGTGCTAGCAGCTACGGACAGGGGACCGGGGAGCTGTTTTTT.